This TCR beta chain was captured by sequencing in a study of blood T cell repertoires in COVID-19. Study information: The United States, Italy and Spain provided the acute and convalescent COVID-19 samples.

The CDR3 covers 11 residues. V lost 1 base to trimming and J lost 9 bases, with 6 bases between them. Method: immunoSEQ multiplex PCR; TCRdb's copy keeps in-frame clones and lacks some. The sample comprises approximately 90,000 clones, about 86% of which are singletons, and roughly 6.5% rests with the top ten. Material: peripheral blood. This chain links TRBV12-3 or TRBV12-4 with TRBJ2-5; D unclear. The clonotype comes from a man aged 60 to 69 with acute or convalescent COVID-19. Written as DNA, the CDR3 is TGTGCCAGCAGTTTAGATCGGGCCCAGTACTTC. This translates into CASSLDRAQYF.